The 25 T cell receptor beta chains listed next were all sequenced from one sample in a study of a mutant IDH1 vaccine in newly diagnosed glioma. No antigens are known for them. The time point: week 5, during vaccination. Mutant IDH1 20-mer peptide, at 300 ug, made up each vaccine dose, with topical imiquimod. Clones were sequenced by immunoSEQ multiplex PCR, and TCRdb holds only the in-frame ones, with some missing. This sample has 30,000 to 45,000 clones, with approximately 93% found just once. This material consisted of PBMCs, taken from a glioma patient whose treatment included an IDH1 peptide vaccine. These receptors were collected from a man in his fifties or sixties with glioma.

The rearrangement uses TRBV28 and TRBJ1-6, with D possibly matching TRBD1 (5 bases). V was cut by 5 bases and J by 11 bases, with 10 bases left in between. Germline CDR1 and CDR2: MDHEN and SYDVKM. The CDR3 extends over 12 amino acids. Here the CDR3 DNA reads TGTGCCAGCAGTACTCCGACAGCACCCCTCCACTTT. It translates to CASSTPTAPLHF.

The gene calls are TRBV10-3 and TRBJ2-7; TRBD2 aligns across 11 bases. Germline values: CDR1 ENHRY, CDR2 SYGVKD. The CDR3 is 16 residues long. Trimming cost V 5 bases and J 3 bases; bases outside gene matches: 9. The CDR3 sequence: CAISRAGLAEIYEQYF. DNA of the CDR3: TGTGCCATCAGTCGAGCGGGACTAGCGGAAATCTACGAGCAGTACTTC.

This clone has just a few counts. This chain joins TRBV29-1 and TRBJ2-2, with no clear D. The CDR3 contains 13 residues. Trimming stripped 1 base from V and 3 bases from J, with 6 bases between. From germline, CDR1 is SQVTM and CDR2 ANQGSEA. CDR3 region: CSVEGAYTGELFF. In DNA form, the CDR3 reads TGCAGCGTTGAAGGGGCTTACACCGGGGAGCTGTTTTTT.

The genes are TRBV7-6 and TRBJ1-6, with D possibly TRBD1 on 6 matching bases. The CDR3 totals 14 residues. With 2 bases removed from V and 7 bases from J, the gap between germline ends came to 9 bases. From germline, CDR1 is SGHVS and CDR2 FNYEAQ. The CDR3 here is CASSLSGGNSPLHF. The CDR3 region has the DNA TGTGCCAGCAGCTTATCGGGGGGCAATTCACCCCTCCACTTT.

This chain connects TRBV7-6 to TRBJ2-5; D ambiguous. Trimming pared 1 base from V and 1 base from J, leaving 7 bases between. This CDR3 contains 14 residues. The germline V gene has CDR1 SGHVS and CDR2 FNYEAQ. Here the CDR3 reads CASSLVPSQETQYF. In DNA form, the CDR3 reads TGTGCCAGCAGCTTAGTCCCTAGCCAAGAGACCCAGTACTTC. The variable domain in full, completed from reference TRBV7-6 and TRBJ2-5, reads GAGVSQSPRYKVTKRGQDVALRCDPISGHVSLYWYRQALGQGPEFLTYFNYEAQQDKSGLPNDRFSAERPEGSISTLTIQRTEQRDSAMYRCASSLVPSQETQYFGPGTRLLVL.

The V call is TRBV7-2, the J call TRBJ2-5; maybe TRBD1 (7 bases). This CDR3 is built from 14 residues. Germline V gene sequence: CDR1 SGHTA, CDR2 FQGNSA. With 5 bases removed from V and 1 base from J, the gap between germline ends came to 11 bases. CDR3: CASSGGTAQETQYF. DNA for the CDR3: TGTGCCAGCAGCGGAGGGACAGCCCAAGAGACCCAGTACTTC.

This rearrangement joins TRBV28 to TRBJ1-2; the D gene is possibly TRBD1 (6 bases). The CDR3 contains 14 residues. Trimming shortened V by 2 bases and J by 5 bases, and 12 bases separated the two germline ends. The V gene's germline CDR1 is MDHEN and CDR2 SYDVKM. The CDR3: CASSLPGARYGYTF. CDR3 coding DNA: TGTGCCAGCAGTTTACCGGGGGCAAGATATGGCTACACCTTC.

The chain couples TRBV6-4 to TRBJ1-5; no clear D gene. V was pared by 7 bases and J by 6 bases, with 19 bases between. The CDR3 spans 15 residues. Germline CDR1 and CDR2: MRHNA and SNTAGT. The CDR3 loop reads CASMPNRPEAQPQHF. The CDR3 DNA follows: TGTGCCAGCATGCCAAATCGGCCGGAGGCTCAGCCCCAGCATTTT.

V is TRBV5-5 and J is TRBJ2-7; either TRBD1 or TRBD2 may supply D (6 bases each). The germline V gene has CDR1 SGHKS and CDR2 YYEKEE (reference sequence). V was trimmed by 2 bases and J by 0 bases, leaving 12 bases between them. The CDR3 contains 15 residues. The CDR3 reads CASSLGGGPSYEQYF. The DNA of the CDR3 is TGTGCCAGCAGCTTAGGGGGAGGACCCTCCTACGAGCAGTACTTC.

This chain links TRBV6-6 with TRBJ2-7; D possibly corresponds to TRBD1 (5 bases). The V gene's germline CDR1 is MNHNY and CDR2 SVGAGI (reference sequence). The CDR3 totals 15 residues. The germline V and J ends were trimmed by 2 bases and 2 bases, with 13 bases remaining between them. CDR3 DNA sequence: TGTGCCAGCAGTTACCCCACAGGCGCCGCCTACGAGCAGTACTTC. This sequence encodes CASSYPTGAAYEQYF.

The chain is built from TRBV27 and TRBJ1-2, with no clear D. V was trimmed by 5 bases and J by 6 bases, leaving 10 bases between them. Germline CDR1 MNHEY, CDR2 SMNVEV (reference sequence). The CDR3 has 12 amino acids. The CDR3 loop is CASSRDRNGYTF. The CDR3 DNA follows: TGTGCCAGCAGTCGGGATCGAAATGGCTACACCTTC.

This clone has just a few counts. This rearrangement joins TRBV2 to TRBJ2-2; D gene uncertain. CDR1 is SNHLY, CDR2 FYNNEI, per germline. This CDR3 spans 14 amino acids. V dropped 5 bases and J dropped 0 bases, with 7 bases sitting between them. For the CDR3, the DNA is TGTGCCAGCAGTTACAGCTCGAACACCGGGGAGCTGTTTTTT. Residues: CASSYSSNTGELFF.

The chain employs TRBV4-2 and TRBJ1-4, with 9 bases identical to TRBD1. Germline assignment: CDR1 LGHNA and CDR2 YNFKEQ. V shed 4 bases, J shed 5 bases, and the junction held 5 bases outside the gene matches. This CDR3 is 15 amino acids long. The CDR3 loop is CASSPLGTGNEKLFF. CDR3 in DNA: TGTGCCAGCAGCCCCTTAGGGACAGGGAATGAAAAACTGTTTTTT.

The CDR3 is CASSMVYLNTEAFF. DNA of the CDR3: TGTGCCAGTAGTATGGTATATTTGAACACTGAAGCTTTCTTT. The rearrangement links TRBV19 to TRBJ1-1; D remains ambiguous. Germline CDR1 reads LNHDA; CDR2 reads SQIVND (reference sequence). The CDR3 length is 14 residues. Trimming left V 3 bases short and J 0 bases short, with 8 bases between.

The rearrangement links TRBV4-1 to TRBJ1-5; 8 nucleotides agree with TRBD1. The CDR3 extends over 15 amino acids. J was trimmed by 1 base and V by 1 base; bases with no gene match: 0. CDR1 and CDR2 from the germline V gene are MGHRA and YSYEKL. CDR3 sequence (DNA): TGCGCCAGCAGCCAAGGGACAGGGAGCAATCAGCCCCAGCATTTT. It encodes CASSQGTGSNQPQHF.

V is TRBV9 and J is TRBJ1-2; D is possibly TRBD1 (5 bases). The CDR3 has 13 amino acids. V lost 4 bases, J lost 8 bases, and 15 bases lay in between. The germline V gene has CDR1 SGDLS and CDR2 YYNGEE. CDR3 sequence: CASSMQGLGGYTF. The CDR3 coding sequence is TGTGCCAGCAGCATGCAGGGATTGGGCGGCTACACCTTC. The entire variable domain, with the rest obtained from reference TRBV9 and TRBJ1-2, is as follows: DSGVTQTPKHLITATGQRVTLRCSPRSGDLSVYWYQQSLDQGLQFLIQYYNGEERAKGNILERFSAQQFPDLHSELNLSSLELGDSALYFCASSMQGLGGYTFGSGTRLTVV.

The chain links TRBV7-9 to TRBJ2-1; 9 bases are shared with TRBD2. The CDR3 has 15 amino acids. Per the germline V gene, CDR1 is SEHNR and CDR2 is FQNEAQ (reference sequence). J was trimmed by 6 bases and V by 1 base; bases with no gene match: 4. The DNA for the CDR3 is TGTGCCAGCAGCTTAGGAAGCGGGAGGCTCAATGAGCAGTTCTTC. Protein product: CASSLGSGRLNEQFF.

The rearrangement uses TRBV19 and TRBJ1-2; 9 positions match TRBD1. V trimming: 6 bases; J trimming: 2 bases; junction bases outside the gene matches: 7. From germline, CDR1 is LNHDA and CDR2 SQIVND (reference sequence). The CDR3 spans 15 residues. The CDR3 spells CASRPWTGANYGYTF. In nucleotides, the CDR3 is TGTGCCAGTAGGCCTTGGACAGGGGCGAACTATGGCTACACCTTC.

V is TRBV12-5 and J is TRBJ2-1; 14 positions match TRBD2. The CDR3 loop spans 16 amino acids. CDR1 is LGHNT, CDR2 FRNRAP, per germline. The ends lost 3 bases at V and 8 bases at J; junction bases unmatched: 6. The CDR3 protein is CASGLGLAGGGDEQFF. DNA for the CDR3: TGTGCTAGTGGTTTAGGACTAGCGGGAGGAGGGGATGAGCAGTTCTTC.

The chain couples TRBV7-9 to TRBJ1-4; no clear D gene. Germline V gives CDR1 SEHNR, CDR2 FQNEAQ (reference sequence). The CDR3 runs to 11 residues. Trimming removed 7 bases at V and 5 bases at J, with 5 bases between. CDR3 protein: CASTLNEKLFF. The CDR3 region has the DNA TGTGCCAGCACCCTAAATGAAAAACTGTTTTTT. The full variable domain, completed using reference TRBV7-9 and TRBJ1-4, is DTGVSQNPRHKITKRGQNVTFRCDPISEHNRLYWYRQTLGQGPEFLTYFQNEAQLEKSRLLSDRFSAERPKGSFSTLEIQRTEQGDSAMYLCASTLNEKLFFGSGTQLSVL.

This sequence joins TRBV5-6 and TRBJ1-1; TRBD1 might be the D (5 bases). V gave up 2 bases and J gave up 11 bases, with 10 bases separating them. The germline V gene encodes CDR1 SGHDT and CDR2 YYEEEE. This CDR3 has 11 amino acids. CDR3 residues: CASSFRGGAFF. DNA of the CDR3: TGTGCCAGCAGCTTCCGGGGGGGGGCTTTCTTT.

The V and J genes are TRBV6-5 and TRBJ2-7, with unresolved D. Trimming took 6 bases from V and 1 from J, leaving 10 bases between them. The CDR3 runs to 13 residues. Germline CDR1 is MNHEY and CDR2 is SVGAGI. CDR3: CASSSGYSYEQYF. CDR3 DNA: TGTGCCAGCAGCTCCGGTTATTCCTACGAGCAGTACTTC.

V is TRBV5-1 and J is TRBJ1-5; 7 bases fit TRBD1. Trimming at V came to 0 bases and at J to 11 bases, leaving 8 bases not matched to a gene. CDR1 and CDR2 (germline): SGHRS, YFSETQ. This CDR3 comprises 14 residues. CDR3 loop: CASSLGSRGEAQHF. The CDR3 DNA follows: TGCGCCAGCAGCTTGGGGTCCAGGGGGGAAGCCCAGCATTTT.

The chain carries TRBV28 and TRBJ2-7; 8 bases are a match to TRBD1. The junction had 11 bases not matched to a gene; V was cut back by 7 bases and J by 6 bases. CDR1 is MDHEN and CDR2 is SYDVKM in the germline V gene. This CDR3 region has 14 residues. The CDR3 coding sequence is TGTGCCAGCACCATTCGGACAGGGAGCGGCGAGCAGTACTTC. Its translation is CASTIRTGSGEQYF.

The V call is TRBV5-1, the J call TRBJ1-3; D is perhaps TRBD1 (6 bases). V was pared by 0 bases and J by 0 bases, with 7 bases between. In germline, CDR1 is SGHRS, CDR2 YFSETQ. The CDR3 runs 15 residues. CDR3 amino acids: CASSLGGGSGNTIYF. As DNA, the CDR3 is TGCGCCAGCAGCTTGGGAGGGGGCTCTGGAAACACCATATATTTT.